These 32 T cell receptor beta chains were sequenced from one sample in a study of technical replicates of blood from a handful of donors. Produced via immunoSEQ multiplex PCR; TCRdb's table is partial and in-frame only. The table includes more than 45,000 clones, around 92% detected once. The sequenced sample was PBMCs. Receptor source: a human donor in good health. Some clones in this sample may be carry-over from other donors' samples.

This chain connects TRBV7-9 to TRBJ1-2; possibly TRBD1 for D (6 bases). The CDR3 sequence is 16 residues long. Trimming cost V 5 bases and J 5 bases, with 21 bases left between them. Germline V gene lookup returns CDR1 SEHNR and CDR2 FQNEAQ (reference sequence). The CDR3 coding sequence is TGTGCCAGCAGCCGCCCGCCGGACAGAGCTCGGTATGGCTACACCTTC. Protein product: CASSRPPDRARYGYTF.

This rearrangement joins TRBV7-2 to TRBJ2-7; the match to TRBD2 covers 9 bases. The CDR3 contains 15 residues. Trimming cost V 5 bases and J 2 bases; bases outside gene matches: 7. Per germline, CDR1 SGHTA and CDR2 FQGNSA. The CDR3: CASSPGAGGPYEQYF. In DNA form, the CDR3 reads TGTGCCAGCAGCCCCGGGGCGGGAGGGCCCTACGAGCAGTACTTC.

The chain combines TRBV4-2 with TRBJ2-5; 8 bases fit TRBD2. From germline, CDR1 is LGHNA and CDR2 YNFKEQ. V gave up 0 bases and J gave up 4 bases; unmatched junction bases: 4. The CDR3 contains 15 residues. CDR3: CASSQERSGGETQYF. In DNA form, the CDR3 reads TGTGCCAGCAGCCAAGAGAGGAGCGGGGGAGAGACCCAGTACTTC.

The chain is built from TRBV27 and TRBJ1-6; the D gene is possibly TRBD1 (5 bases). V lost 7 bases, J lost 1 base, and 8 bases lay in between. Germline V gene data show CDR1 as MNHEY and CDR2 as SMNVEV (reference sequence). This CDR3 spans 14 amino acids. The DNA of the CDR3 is TGTGCCAGCACACCAGGGTCCTATAATTCACCCCTCCACTTT. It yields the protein CASTPGSYNSPLHF.

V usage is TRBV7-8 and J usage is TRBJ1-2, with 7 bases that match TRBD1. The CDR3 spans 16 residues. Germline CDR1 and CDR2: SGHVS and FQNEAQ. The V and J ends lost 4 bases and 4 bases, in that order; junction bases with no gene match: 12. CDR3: CASSWTSGGGSYGYTF. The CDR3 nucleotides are TGTGCCAGCAGCTGGACATCAGGGGGAGGATCCTATGGCTACACCTTC.

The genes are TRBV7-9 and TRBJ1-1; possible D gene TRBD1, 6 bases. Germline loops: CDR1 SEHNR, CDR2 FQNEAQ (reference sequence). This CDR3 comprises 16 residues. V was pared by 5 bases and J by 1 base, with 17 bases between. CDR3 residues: CASSPNPGVANTEAFF. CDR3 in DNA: TGTGCCAGCAGCCCAAACCCAGGGGTCGCGAACACTGAAGCTTTCTTT. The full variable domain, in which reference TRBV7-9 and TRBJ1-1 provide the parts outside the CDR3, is DTGVSQNPRHKITKRGQNVTFRCDPISEHNRLYWYRQTLGQGPEFLTYFQNEAQLEKSRLLSDRFSAERPKGSFSTLEIQRTEQGDSAMYLCASSPNPGVANTEAFFGQGTRLTVV.

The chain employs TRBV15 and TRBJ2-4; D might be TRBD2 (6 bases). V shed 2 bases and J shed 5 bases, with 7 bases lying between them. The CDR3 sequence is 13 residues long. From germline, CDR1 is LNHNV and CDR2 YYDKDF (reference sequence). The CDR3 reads CATSRWRENIQYF. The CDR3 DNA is TGTGCCACCAGCAGATGGAGGGAAAACATTCAGTACTTC.

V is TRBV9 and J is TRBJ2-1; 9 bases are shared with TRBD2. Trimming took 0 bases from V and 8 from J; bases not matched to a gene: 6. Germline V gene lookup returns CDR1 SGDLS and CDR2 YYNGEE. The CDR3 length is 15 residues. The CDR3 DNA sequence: TGTGCCAGCAGCGTAGATTCGCGGGGGGGCGATGAGCAGTTCTTC. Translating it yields CASSVDSRGGDEQFF.

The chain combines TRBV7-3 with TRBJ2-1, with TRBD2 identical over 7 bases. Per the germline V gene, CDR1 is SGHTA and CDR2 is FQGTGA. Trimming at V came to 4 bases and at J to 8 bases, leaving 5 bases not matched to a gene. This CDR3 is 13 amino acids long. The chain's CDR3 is CASSWGGWDEQFF. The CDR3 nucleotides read TGTGCCAGCAGCTGGGGAGGGTGGGATGAGCAGTTCTTC.

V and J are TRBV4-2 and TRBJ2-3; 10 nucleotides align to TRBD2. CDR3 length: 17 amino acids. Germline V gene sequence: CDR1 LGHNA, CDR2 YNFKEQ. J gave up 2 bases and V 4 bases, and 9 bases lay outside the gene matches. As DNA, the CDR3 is TGTGCCAGCAGCCCCGCTAGCGGGAGCTACCACACAGATACGCAGTATTTT. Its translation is CASSPASGSYHTDTQYF.

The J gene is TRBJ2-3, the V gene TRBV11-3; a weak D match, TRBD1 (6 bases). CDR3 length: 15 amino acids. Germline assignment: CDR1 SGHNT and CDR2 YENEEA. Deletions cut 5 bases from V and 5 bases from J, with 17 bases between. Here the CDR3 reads CASSHGRGRLDTQYF. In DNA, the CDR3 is TGTGCCAGCAGCCACGGCAGGGGACGCCTAGATACGCAGTATTTT. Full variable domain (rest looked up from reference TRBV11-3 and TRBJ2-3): EAGVVQSPRYKIIEKKQPVAFWCNPISGHNTLYWYLQNLGQGPELLIRYENEEAVDDSQLPKDRFSAERLKGVDSTLKIQPAELGDSAVYLCASSHGRGRLDTQYFGPGTRLTVL.

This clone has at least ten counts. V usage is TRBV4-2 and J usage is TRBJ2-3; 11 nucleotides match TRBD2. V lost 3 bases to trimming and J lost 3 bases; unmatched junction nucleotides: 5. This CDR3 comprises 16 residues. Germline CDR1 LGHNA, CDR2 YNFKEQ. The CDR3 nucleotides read TGTGCCAGCAGCCAGGAAGTAGCGGGAGGGACAGATACGCAGTATTTT. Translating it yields CASSQEVAGGTDTQYF.

The CDR3 bases are TGCGCCAGCAGTCAATCAGGGCAGGGGGCCATACCGGCCTCCTACGAGCAGTACTTC. Translating it yields CASSQSGQGAIPASYEQYF. The chain uses TRBV23-1 and TRBJ2-7, with 8 positions matching TRBD1. TRBV23-1 is flagged as an ORF with uncertain function. J was trimmed by 0 bases and V by 0 bases; bases with no gene match: 13. The CDR3 covers 19 residues.

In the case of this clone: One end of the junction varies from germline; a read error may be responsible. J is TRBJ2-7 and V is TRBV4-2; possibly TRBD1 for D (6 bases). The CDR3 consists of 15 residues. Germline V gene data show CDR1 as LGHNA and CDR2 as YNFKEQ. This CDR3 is CASSLHTGSVNERYF. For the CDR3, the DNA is TGTGCCAGCAGCCTACATACAGGGAGCGTCAACGAGCGGTACTTC.

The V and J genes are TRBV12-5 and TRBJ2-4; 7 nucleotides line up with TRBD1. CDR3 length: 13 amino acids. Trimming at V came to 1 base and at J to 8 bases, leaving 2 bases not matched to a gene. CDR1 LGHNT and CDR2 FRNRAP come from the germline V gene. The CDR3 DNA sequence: TGTGCTAGTGGTTTGGGACAGGGTGACATTCAGTACTTC. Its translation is CASGLGQGDIQYF.

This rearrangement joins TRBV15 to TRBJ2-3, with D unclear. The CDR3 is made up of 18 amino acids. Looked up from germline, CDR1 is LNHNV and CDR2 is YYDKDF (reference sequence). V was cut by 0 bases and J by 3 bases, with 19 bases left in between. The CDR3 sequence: CATSRDRPWPGGTDTQYF. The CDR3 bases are TGTGCCACCAGCAGAGATCGCCCCTGGCCAGGTGGGACAGATACGCAGTATTTT.

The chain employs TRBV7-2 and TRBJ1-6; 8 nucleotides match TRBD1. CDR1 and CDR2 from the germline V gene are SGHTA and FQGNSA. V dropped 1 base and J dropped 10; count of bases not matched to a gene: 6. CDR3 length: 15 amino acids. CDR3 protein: CASSLEYRGLSPLHF. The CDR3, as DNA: TGTGCCAGCAGCTTAGAATACAGGGGGTTATCACCCCTCCACTTT.

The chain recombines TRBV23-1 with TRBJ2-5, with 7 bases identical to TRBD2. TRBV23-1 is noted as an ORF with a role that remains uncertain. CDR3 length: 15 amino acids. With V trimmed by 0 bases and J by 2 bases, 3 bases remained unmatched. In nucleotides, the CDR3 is TGCGCCAGCAGTCAATCGGAGCGGGAACAAGAGACCCAGTACTTC. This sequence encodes CASSQSEREQETQYF.

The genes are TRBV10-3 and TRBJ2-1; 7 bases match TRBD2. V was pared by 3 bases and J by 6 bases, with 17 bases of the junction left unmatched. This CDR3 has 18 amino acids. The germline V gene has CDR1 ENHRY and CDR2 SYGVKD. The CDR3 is CAISDGTASGTFLNEQFF. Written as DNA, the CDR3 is TGTGCCATCAGTGACGGTACCGCTAGCGGCACCTTTCTCAATGAGCAGTTCTTC.

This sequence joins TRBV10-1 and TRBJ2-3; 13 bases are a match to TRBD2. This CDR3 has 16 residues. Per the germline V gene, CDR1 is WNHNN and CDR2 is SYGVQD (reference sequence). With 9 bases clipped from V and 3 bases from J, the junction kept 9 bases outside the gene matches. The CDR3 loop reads CARASGTSGETDTQYF. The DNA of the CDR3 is TGCGCCAGAGCTTCCGGGACTAGCGGGGAGACAGATACGCAGTATTTT.

The CDR3 is CATSISGGTEAFF. As DNA, the CDR3 is TGTGCCACCTCGATAAGCGGTGGTACTGAAGCTTTCTTT. The chain links TRBV15 to TRBJ1-1; no firm D call. CDR3 length equals 13 residues. The V end was cut by 8 bases, the J end by 5 bases, with 15 bases between. Per germline, CDR1 LNHNV and CDR2 YYDKDF (reference sequence). The whole variable domain, remainder taken from reference TRBV15 and TRBJ1-1, is DAMVIQNPRYQVTQFGKPVTLSCSQTLNHNVMYWYQQKSSQAPKLLFHYYDKDFNNEADTPDNFQSRRPNTSFCFLDIRSPGLGDTAMYLCATSISGGTEAFFGQGTRLTVV.

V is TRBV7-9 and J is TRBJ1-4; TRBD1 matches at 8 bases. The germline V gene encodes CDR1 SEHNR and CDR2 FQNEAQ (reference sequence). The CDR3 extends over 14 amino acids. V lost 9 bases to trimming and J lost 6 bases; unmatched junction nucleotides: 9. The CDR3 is CASTYDRGHEKLFF. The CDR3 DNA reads TGTGCCAGTACTTACGACAGGGGTCATGAAAAACTGTTTTTT.

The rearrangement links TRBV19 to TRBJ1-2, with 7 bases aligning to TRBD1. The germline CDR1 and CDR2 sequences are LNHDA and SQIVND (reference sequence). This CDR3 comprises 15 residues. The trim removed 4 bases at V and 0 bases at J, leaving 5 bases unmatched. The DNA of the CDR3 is TGTGCCAGTAGTAAGGGACAGTCAGCTAACTATGGCTACACCTTC. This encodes CASSKGQSANYGYTF.

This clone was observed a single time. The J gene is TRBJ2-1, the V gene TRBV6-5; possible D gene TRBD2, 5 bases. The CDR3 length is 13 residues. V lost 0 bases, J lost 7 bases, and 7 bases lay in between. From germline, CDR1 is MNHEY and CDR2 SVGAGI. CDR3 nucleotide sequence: TGTGCCAGCAGTTACTCGTCGGGGAATGAGCAGTTCTTC. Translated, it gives CASSYSSGNEQFF.

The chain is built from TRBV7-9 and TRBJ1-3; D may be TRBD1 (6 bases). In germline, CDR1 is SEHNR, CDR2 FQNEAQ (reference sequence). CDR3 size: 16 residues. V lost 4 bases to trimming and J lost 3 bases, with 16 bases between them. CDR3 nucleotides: TGTGCCAGCAGCTCGCTCCCGGACAGCGATGGAAACACCATATATTTT. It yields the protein CASSSLPDSDGNTIYF.

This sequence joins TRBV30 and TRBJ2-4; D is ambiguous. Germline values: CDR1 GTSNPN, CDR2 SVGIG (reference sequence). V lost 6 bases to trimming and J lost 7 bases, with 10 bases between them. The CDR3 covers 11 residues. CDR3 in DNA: TGTGCCTGTTCGGGTGGGAACATTCAGTACTTC. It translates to CACSGGNIQYF.

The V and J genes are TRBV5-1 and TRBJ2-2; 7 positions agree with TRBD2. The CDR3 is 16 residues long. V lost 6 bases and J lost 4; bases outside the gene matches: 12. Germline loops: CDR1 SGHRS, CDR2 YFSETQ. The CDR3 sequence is CASMGRGGSSTGELFF. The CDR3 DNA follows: TGCGCCAGCATGGGTCGGGGCGGGAGTTCCACCGGGGAGCTGTTTTTT.

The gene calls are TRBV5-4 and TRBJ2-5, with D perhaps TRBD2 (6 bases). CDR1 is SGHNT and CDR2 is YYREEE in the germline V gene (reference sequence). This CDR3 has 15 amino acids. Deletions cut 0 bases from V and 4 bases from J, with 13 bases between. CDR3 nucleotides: TGTGCCAGCAGCTTGGGCCGAGGGCGGGGAGAGACCCAGTACTTC. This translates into CASSLGRGRGETQYF. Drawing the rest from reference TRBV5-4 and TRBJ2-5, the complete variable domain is ETGVTQSPTHLIKTRGQQVTLRCSSQSGHNTVSWYQQALGQGPQFIFQYYREEENGRGNFPPRFSGLQFPNYSSELNVNALELDDSALYLCASSLGRGRGETQYFGPGTRLLVL.

The CDR3 loop is CASSASLGVVYGYTF. DNA for the CDR3: TGTGCCAGCAGTGCCAGTCTAGGGGTTGTCTATGGCTACACCTTC. The chain joins TRBV25-1 to TRBJ1-2; D might be TRBD1 (5 bases). Germline CDR1 MGHDK, CDR2 SYGVNS. V gave up 4 bases and J gave up 4 bases, with 16 bases separating them. The CDR3 has 15 amino acids.

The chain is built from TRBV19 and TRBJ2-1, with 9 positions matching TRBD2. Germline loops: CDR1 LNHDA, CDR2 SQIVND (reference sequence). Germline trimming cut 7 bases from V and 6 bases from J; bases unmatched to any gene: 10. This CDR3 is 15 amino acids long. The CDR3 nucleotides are TGTGCCAGTAACCTAAGCGGGAGGCTGGGCAATGAGCAGTTCTTC. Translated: CASNLSGRLGNEQFF.

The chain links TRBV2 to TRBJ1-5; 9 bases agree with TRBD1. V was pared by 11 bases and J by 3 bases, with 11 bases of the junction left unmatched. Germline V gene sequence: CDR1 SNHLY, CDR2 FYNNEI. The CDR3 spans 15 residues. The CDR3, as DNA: TGTGCCCCCAAGCAATGGACAGGGGTCAATCAGCCCCAGCATTTT. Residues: CAPKQWTGVNQPQHF. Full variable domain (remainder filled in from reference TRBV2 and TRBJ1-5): EPEVTQTPSHQVTQMGQEVILRCVPISNHLYFYWYRQILGQKVEFLVSFYNNEISEKSEIFDDQFSVERPDGSNFTLKIRSTKLEDSAMYFCAPKQWTGVNQPQHFGDGTRLSIL.

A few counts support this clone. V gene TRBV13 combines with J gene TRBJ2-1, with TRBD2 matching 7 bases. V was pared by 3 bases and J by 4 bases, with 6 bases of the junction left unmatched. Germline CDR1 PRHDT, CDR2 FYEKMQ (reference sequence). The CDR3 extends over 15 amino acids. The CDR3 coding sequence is TGTGCCAGCAGCTTTGGGGGGGGTGGGTACAATGAGCAGTTCTTC. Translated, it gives CASSFGGGGYNEQFF.